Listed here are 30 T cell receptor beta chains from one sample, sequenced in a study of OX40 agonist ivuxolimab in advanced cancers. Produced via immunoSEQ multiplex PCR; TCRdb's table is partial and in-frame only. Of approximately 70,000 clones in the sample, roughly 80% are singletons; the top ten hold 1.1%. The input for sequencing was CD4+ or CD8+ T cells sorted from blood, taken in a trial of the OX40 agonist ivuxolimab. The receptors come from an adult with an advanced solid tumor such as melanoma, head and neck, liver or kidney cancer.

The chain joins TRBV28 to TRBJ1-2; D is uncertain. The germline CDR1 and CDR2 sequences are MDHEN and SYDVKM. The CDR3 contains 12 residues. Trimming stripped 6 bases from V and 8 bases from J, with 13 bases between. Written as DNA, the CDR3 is TGTGCCAGCAGGGCCGACCCCAGGGGCTACACCTTC. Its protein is CASRADPRGYTF.

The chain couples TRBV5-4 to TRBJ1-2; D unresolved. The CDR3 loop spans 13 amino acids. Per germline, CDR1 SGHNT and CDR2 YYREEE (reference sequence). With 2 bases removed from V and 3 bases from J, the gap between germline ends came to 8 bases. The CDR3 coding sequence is TGTGCCAGCAGCTTATGGGAGGACTATGGCTACACCTTC. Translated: CASSLWEDYGYTF.

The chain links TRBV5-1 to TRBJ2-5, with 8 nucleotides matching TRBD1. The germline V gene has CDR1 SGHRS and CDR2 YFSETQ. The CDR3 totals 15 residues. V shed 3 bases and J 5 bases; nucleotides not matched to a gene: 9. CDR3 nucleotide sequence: TGCGCCAGCAGCTCCACGTGGACAGGGATGGAGACCCAGTACTTC. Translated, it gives CASSSTWTGMETQYF. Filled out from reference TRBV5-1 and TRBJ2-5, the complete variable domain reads KAGVTQTPRYLIKTRGQQVTLSCSPISGHRSVSWYQQTPGQGLQFLFEYFSETQRNKGNFPGRFSGRQFSNSRSEMNVSTLELGDSALYLCASSSTWTGMETQYFGPGTRLLVL.

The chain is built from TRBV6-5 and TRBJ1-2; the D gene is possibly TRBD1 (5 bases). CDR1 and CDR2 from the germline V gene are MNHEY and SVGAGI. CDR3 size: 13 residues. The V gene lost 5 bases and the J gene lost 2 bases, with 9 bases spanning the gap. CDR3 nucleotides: TGTGCCAGCAGTAGACAGTCCAACTATGGCTACACCTTC. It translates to CASSRQSNYGYTF.

CDR3 nucleotide sequence: TGCAGTGCTAGAACCACCTACGAGCAGTACTTC. The encoded protein is CSARTTYEQYF. V is TRBV20-1 and J is TRBJ2-7; D not certain. Trimming left V 2 bases short and J 2 bases short, with 4 bases between. The CDR3 contains 11 residues. Looked up from germline, CDR1 is DFQATT and CDR2 is SNEGSKA (reference sequence).

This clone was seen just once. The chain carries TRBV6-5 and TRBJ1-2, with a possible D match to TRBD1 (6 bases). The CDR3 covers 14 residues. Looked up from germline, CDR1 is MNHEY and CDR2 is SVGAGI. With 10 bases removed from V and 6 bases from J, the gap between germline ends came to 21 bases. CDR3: CATASRGADDGYTF. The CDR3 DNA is TGTGCCACCGCCAGTAGGGGGGCTGACGATGGCTACACCTTC.

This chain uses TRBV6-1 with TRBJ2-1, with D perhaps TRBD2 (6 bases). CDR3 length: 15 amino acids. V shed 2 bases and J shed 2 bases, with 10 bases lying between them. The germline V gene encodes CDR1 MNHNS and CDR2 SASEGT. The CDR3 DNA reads TGTGCCAGCAGTGAAATGCGGGGCACCTACAATGAGCAGTTCTTC. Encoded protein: CASSEMRGTYNEQFF.

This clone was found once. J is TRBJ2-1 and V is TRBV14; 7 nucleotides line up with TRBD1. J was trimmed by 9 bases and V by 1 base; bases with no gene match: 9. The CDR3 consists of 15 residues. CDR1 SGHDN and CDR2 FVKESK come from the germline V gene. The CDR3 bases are TGTGCCAGCAGCCAAGCGACAGGGCGTGGCGGTGAGCAGTTCTTC. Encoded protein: CASSQATGRGGEQFF.

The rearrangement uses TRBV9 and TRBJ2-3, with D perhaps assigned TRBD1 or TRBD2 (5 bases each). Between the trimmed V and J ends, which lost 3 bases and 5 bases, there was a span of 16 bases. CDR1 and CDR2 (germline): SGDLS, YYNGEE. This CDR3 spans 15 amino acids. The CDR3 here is CASSGEEVRGDTQYF. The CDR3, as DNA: TGTGCCAGCAGCGGAGAGGAAGTGAGGGGAGATACGCAGTATTTT.

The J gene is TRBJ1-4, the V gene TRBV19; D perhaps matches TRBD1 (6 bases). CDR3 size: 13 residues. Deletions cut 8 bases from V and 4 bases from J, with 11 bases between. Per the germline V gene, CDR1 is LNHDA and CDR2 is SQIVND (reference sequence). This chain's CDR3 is CASERTVNEKLFF. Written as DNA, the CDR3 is TGTGCCAGTGAAAGGACAGTTAATGAAAAACTGTTTTTT.

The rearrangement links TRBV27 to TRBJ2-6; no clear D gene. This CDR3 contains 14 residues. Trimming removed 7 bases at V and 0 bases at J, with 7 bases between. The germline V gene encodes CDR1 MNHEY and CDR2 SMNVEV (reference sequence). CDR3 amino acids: CASIDLSGANVLTF. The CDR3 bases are TGTGCCAGCATCGATCTCTCTGGGGCCAACGTCCTGACTTTC.

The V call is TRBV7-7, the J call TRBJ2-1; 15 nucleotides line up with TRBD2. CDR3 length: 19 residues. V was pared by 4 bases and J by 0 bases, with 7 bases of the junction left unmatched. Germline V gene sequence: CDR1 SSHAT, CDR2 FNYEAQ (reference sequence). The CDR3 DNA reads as TGTGCCAGCAGCTGGGGACTAGCGGGGGGCCTAAGCTCCTACAATGAGCAGTTCTTC. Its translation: CASSWGLAGGLSSYNEQFF.

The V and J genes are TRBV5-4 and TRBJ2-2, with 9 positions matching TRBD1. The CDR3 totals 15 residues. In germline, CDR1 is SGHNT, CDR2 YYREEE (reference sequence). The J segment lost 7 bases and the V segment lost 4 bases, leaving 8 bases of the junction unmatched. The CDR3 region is CASSPRTGADGELFF. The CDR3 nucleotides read TGTGCCAGCAGCCCTCGGACAGGGGCGGACGGGGAGCTGTTTTTT.

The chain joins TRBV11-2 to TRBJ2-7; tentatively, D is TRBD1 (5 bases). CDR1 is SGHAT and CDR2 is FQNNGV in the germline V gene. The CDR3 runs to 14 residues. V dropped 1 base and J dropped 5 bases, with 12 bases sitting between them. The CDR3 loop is CASSLAGFINEQYF. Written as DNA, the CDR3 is TGTGCCAGCAGCTTAGCAGGGTTTATCAACGAGCAGTACTTC.

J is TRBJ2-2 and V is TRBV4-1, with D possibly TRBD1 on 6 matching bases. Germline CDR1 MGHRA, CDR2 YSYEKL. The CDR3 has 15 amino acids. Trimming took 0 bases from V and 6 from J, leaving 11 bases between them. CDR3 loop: CASSQDQGFPGELFF. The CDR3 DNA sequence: TGCGCCAGCAGCCAAGATCAGGGGTTCCCCGGGGAGCTGTTTTTT.

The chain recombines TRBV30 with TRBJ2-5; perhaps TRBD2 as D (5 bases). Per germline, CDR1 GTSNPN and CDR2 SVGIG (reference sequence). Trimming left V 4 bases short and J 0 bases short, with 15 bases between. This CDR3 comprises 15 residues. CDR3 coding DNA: TGTGCCTGGACCCCCTGGACGGGGTACCAAGAGACCCAGTACTTC. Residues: CAWTPWTGYQETQYF.

The CDR3 reads CASSLVQRRPGELFF. As DNA, the CDR3 is TGCGCCAGCAGCTTGGTTCAGCGGAGGCCCGGGGAGCTGTTTTTT. The rearrangement joins TRBV5-1 to TRBJ2-2; possible D gene TRBD2, 5 bases. V lost 0 bases and J 6 bases, leaving 12 bases between the germline ends. The CDR3 totals 15 residues. In germline, CDR1 is SGHRS, CDR2 YFSETQ.

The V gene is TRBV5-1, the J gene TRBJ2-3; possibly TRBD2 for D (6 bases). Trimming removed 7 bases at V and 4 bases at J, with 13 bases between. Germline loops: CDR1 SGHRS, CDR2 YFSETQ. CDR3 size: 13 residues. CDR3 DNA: TGCGCCAGCCGGGAGCTGGGGGCAGATACGCAGTATTTT. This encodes CASRELGADTQYF.

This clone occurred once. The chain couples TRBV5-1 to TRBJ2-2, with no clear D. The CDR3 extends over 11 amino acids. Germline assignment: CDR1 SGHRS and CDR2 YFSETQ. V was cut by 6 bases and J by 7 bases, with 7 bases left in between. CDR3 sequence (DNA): TGCGCCAGCACCTGGGGCGGGGAGCTGTTTTTT. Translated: CASTWGGELFF.

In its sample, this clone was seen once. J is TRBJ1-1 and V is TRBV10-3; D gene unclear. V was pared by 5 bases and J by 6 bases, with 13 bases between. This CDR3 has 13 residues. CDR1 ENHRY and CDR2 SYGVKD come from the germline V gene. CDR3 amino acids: CAISKGMPAEAFF. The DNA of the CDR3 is TGTGCCATCAGTAAGGGAATGCCAGCTGAAGCTTTCTTT.

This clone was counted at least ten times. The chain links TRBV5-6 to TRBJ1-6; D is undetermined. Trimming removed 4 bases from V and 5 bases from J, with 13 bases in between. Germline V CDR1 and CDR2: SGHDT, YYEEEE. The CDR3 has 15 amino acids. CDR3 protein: CASSVYWQDNSPLHF. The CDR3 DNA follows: TGTGCCAGCAGCGTCTATTGGCAGGATAATTCACCCCTCCACTTT.

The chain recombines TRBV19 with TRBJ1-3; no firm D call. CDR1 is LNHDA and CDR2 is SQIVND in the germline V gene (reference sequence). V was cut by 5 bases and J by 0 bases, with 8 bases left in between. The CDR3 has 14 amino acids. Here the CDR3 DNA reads TGTGCCAGTAGTCGGGCCCTCTCTGGAAACACCATATATTTT. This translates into CASSRALSGNTIYF.

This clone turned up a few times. In DNA form, the CDR3 reads TGTGCCAGTAGTATAGACGACAGAAACCAGTACGAGCAGTACTTC. Translated, it gives CASSIDDRNQYEQYF. J is TRBJ2-7 and V is TRBV19; maybe TRBD1 (5 bases). The V gene lost 0 bases and the J gene lost 4 bases, with 13 bases spanning the gap. The CDR3 extends over 15 amino acids. The germline V gene has CDR1 LNHDA and CDR2 SQIVND (reference sequence).

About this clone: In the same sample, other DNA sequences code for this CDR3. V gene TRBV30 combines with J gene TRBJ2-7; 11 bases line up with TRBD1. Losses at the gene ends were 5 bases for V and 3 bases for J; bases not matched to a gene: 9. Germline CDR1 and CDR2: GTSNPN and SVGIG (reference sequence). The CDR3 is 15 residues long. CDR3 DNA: TGTGCCTGGCGGGGGGACAGGGGGGTTGTCTACGAGCAGTACTTC. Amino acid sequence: CAWRGDRGVVYEQYF. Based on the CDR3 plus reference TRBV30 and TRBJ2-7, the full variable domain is SQTIHQWPATLVQPVGSPLSLECTVEGTSNPNLYWYRQAAGRGLQLLFYSVGIGQISSEVPQNLSASRPQDRQFILSSKKLLLSDSGFYLCAWRGDRGVVYEQYFGPGTRLTVT.

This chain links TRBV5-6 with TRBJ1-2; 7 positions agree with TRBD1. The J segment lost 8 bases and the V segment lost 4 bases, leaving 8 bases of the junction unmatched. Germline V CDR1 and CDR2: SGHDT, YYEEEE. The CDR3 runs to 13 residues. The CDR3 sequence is CASSLTGSRGYTF. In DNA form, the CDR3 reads TGTGCCAGCAGCCTGACAGGGTCGCGCGGCTACACCTTC.

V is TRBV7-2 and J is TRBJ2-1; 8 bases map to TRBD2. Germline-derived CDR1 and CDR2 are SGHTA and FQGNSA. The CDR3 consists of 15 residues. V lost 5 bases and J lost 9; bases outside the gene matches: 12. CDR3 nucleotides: TGTGCCAGCAGCGGGGTACCCGGGGGGGCCTCTGAGCAGTTCTTC. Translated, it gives CASSGVPGGASEQFF. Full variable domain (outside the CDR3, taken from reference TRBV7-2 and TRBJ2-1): GAGVSQSPSNKVTEKGKDVELRCDPISGHTALYWYRQSLGQGLEFLIYFQGNSAPDKSGLPSDRFSAERTGGSVSTLTIQRTQQEDSAVYLCASSGVPGGASEQFFGPGTRLTVL.

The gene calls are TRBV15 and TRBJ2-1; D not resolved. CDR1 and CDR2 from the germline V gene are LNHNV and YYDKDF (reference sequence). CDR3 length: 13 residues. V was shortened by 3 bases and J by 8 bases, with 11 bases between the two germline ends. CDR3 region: CATSSRNTDEQFF. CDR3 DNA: TGTGCCACCAGCAGTCGAAACACCGATGAGCAGTTCTTC.

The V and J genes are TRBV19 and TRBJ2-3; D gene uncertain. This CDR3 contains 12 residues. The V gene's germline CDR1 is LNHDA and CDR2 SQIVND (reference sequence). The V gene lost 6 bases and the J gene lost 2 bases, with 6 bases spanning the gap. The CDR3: CASSPTTDTQYF. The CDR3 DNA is TGTGCCAGTAGCCCTACCACAGATACGCAGTATTTT.

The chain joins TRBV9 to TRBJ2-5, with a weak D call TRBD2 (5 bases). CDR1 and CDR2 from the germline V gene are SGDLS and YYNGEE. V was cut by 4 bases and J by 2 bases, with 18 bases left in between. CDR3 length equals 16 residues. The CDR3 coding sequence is TGTGCCAGCAGCACGACCCCTAGCTCCTCACAAGAGACCCAGTACTTC. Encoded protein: CASSTTPSSSQETQYF.

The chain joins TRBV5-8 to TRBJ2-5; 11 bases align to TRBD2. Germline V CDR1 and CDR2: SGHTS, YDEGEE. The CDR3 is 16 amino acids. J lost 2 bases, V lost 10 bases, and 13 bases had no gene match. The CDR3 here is CAGSSTSGEPQETQYF. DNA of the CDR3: TGTGCCGGATCCTCGACTAGCGGGGAGCCGCAAGAGACCCAGTACTTC.